This TCR beta chain stems from a study of blood T cells in healthy people across ages. The CDR3 runs to 14 residues. Trimming shortened V by 1 base and J by 2 bases, and 8 bases separated the two germline ends. The germline V gene encodes CDR1 MDHEN and CDR2 SYDVKM. Using a J-beta primer mix together with a sample-barcoded 5' primer, a second PCR was run for about 6 to 12 cycles. TCRdb used MiXCR to reprocess the 5' RACE reads, holding one entry per CDR3 protein. The sample yields 630,000 or so distinct CDR3 sequences, about 30% seen once. The study isolated at least 6 million PBMCs from each sample. This clonotype was seen repeatedly, ten times or more.

Sequencing input: blood. This sequence joins TRBV28 and TRBJ1-2; D gene ambiguous. This receptor was taken from an elderly woman in good health. In nucleotides, the CDR3 is TGTGCCAGCAGTTTATTACTGGGGAACTATGGCTACACCTTC. This translates into CASSLLLGNYGYTF.